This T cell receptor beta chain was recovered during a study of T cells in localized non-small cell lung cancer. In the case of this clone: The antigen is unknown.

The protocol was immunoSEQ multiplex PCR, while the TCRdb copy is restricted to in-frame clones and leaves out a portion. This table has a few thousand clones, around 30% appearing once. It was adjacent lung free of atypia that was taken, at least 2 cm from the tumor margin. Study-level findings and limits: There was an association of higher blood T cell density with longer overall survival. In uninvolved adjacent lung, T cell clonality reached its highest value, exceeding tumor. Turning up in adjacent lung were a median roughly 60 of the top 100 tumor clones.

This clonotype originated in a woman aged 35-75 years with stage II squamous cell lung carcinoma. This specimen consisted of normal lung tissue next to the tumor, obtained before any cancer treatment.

The CDR3: CAWSEAGLANYGYTF. The CDR3 region has the DNA TGTGCCTGGAGTGAGGCTGGCTTAGCTAACTATGGCTACACCTTC. The chain links TRBV30 to TRBJ1-2; D not certain. Germline lookup yields CDR1 GTSNPN and CDR2 SVGIG (reference sequence). Trimming cost V 1 base and J 0 bases, with 12 bases left between them. This CDR3 has 15 residues. The full variable domain, in which reference TRBV30 and TRBJ1-2 provide the parts outside the CDR3, is SQTIHQWPATLVQPVGSPLSLECTVEGTSNPNLYWYRQAAGRGLQLLFYSVGIGQISSEVPQNLSASRPQDRQFILSSKKLLLSDSGFYLCAWSEAGLANYGYTFGSGTRLTVV.